A selection of T cell receptor beta chains follows, all from one sample in a study of type 1 regulatory T cells. Their cognate antigens are unknown. Each CDR3 protein is one row after TCRdb ran MiXCR on the reads. The table has under 75,000 distinct CDR3 sequences, 20% seen once. Sequencing input: cultured type 1 regulatory T (Tr1) cells, either the whole culture or a sorted fraction (not recorded which). The receptors originated from a human donor in good health. The CDR3 runs from the conserved cysteine through the conserved F or W. A D gene is named only where the DNA matches it firmly. Where a row states a size, it is once, few, many or the class of an expanded clone; other rows omit it.

V gene	J gene	clone size	D gene	CDR3 DNA	CDR3 protein
TRBV12-3/TRBV12-4	TRBJ2-5	.	.	TGTGCCAGCAGTTTAATGGGACTGATAGCCCAAGAGACCCAGTACTTC	CASSLMGLIAQETQYF
TRBV20-1	TRBJ2-3	.	TRBD2	TGCAGTCCCTACGGGACTAGCGGGAGGGCAGGAACAGATACGCAGTATTTT	CSPYGTSGRAGTDTQYF
TRBV30	TRBJ2-4	.	.	TGTGCCTGGAGTCGAGGAGAGGGGAGGCGAAACATTCAGTACTTC	CAWSRGEGRRNIQYF
TRBV2	TRBJ1-1	few	.	TGTGCCAGCAGGGTTGGACGGAACACTGAAGCTTTCTTT	CASRVGRNTEAFF
TRBV5-1	TRBJ1-1	many	.	TGCGCCAGCAGCTTGCGGGCTGAGGGGTCGAACACTGAAGCTTTCTTT	CASSLRAEGSNTEAFF
TRBV5-1	TRBJ1-1	.	.	TGCGCCAGCACTCAAAAGTGGGGAGGCACTGAAGCTTTCTTT	CASTQKWGGTEAFF
TRBV5-5	TRBJ2-1	many	TRBD2	TGTGCCAGCAGCGGAGGACTAGCGGGAGAAAATGAGCAGTTCTTC	CASSGGLAGENEQFF
TRBV9	TRBJ2-7	few	.	TGTGCCAGCAGCGTGATTGGGGAAGGCGAGCAGTACTTC	CASSVIGEGEQYF
TRBV24-1	TRBJ2-1	once	.	TGTGCCACCAGTGATTTGAGTACCCAGCGCGATGAGCAGTTCTTC	CATSDLSTQRDEQFF
TRBV5-1	TRBJ1-1	many	TRBD1	TGCGCCAGCAGCCTCCCGGGACAGGGGAACACTGAAGCTTTCTTT	CASSLPGQGNTEAFF
TRBV10-3	TRBJ2-7	.	.	TGTGCCATCAGTGAGTCGGGAAAGGGGTCCCCCTACGAGCAGTACTTC	CAISESGKGSPYEQYF
TRBV5-5	TRBJ2-1	.	TRBD2	TGTGCCAGCATCCAGCGGGAGCCGGGCGGGAGGGGTGGCAATGAGCAGTTCTTC	CASIQREPGGRGGNEQFF
TRBV12-3/TRBV12-4	TRBJ2-1	.	.	TGTGCCAGCAGTTTTGCGTCCTACAATGAGCAGTTCTTC	CASSFASYNEQFF
TRBV5-1	TRBJ1-3	.	TRBD1	TGCGCCAGCCGAGGGACAGGGGGCAATGGAAACACCATATATTTT	CASRGTGGNGNTIYF
TRBV20-1	TRBJ1-1	few	.	TGCAGTGCTAGAGTGCGGGGCCCCTGGGCTGAAGCTTTCTTT	CSARVRGPWAEAFF
TRBV30	TRBJ1-2	.	TRBD1	TGTGCCTGGCCCGGACAACTCTTTTGGGACAGGGGGGCCTATGGCTACACCTTC	CAWPGQLFWDRGAYGYTF
TRBV19	TRBJ1-1	.	.	TGTGCCAGTGGCCCCCAGGGAACTGAAGCTTTCTTT	CASGPQGTEAFF
TRBV7-3	TRBJ2-2	few	.	TGTGCCAGCAGCCCAAGCCCCGGACAGTTCACCGGGGAGCTGTTTTTT	CASSPSPGQFTGELFF
TRBV5-6	TRBJ1-1	.	TRBD1	TGTGCCAGCAGCTTGCGCCTCTCCAACGACAGGGGGCGAGGTCCAGCTTTCTTT	CASSLRLSNDRGRGPAFF
TRBV5-1	TRBJ1-1	many	.	TGCGCCAGCAGCCTACAAGAGGGGACTGAAGCTTTCTTT	CASSLQEGTEAFF
TRBV20-1	TRBJ2-3	.	TRBD2	TGCAGTGCTAGAGGTCAGCAGACTAGCGGGACAGATACGCAGTATTTT	CSARGQQTSGTDTQYF
TRBV7-9	TRBJ1-1	.	TRBD1	TGTGCCAGCAGCCTTGACAGGGAAGGGGAAGCTTTCTTT	CASSLDREGEAFF